This T cell receptor (beta chain) was captured in a study of control samples from healthy donors and cancer patients. CDR1 and CDR2 from the germline V gene are MNHEY and SVGAGI. The CDR3 has 14 amino acids. V lost 2 bases and J 1 base, leaving 8 bases between the germline ends. The table came from immunoSEQ multiplex PCR; TCRdb's copy has only in-frame clones and leaves some out. Of more than 95,000 clones in the sample, 85% to 95% were seen once. The sequencing input was PBMCs. The sequence was collected from a man older than 75 with head and neck cancer. The chain couples TRBV6-5 to TRBJ1-2, with no clear D. The CDR3 nucleotides read TGTGCCAGCAGTTACGTACACAGTAACTATGGCTACACCTTC. Translated, it gives CASSYVHSNYGYTF.